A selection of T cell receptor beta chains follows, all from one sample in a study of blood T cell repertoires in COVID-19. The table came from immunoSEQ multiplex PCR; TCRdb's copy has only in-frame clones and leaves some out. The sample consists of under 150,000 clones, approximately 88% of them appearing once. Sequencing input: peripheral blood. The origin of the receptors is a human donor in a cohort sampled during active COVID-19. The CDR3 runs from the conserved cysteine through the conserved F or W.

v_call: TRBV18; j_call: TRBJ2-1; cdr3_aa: CASSPPNLAGYNEQFF
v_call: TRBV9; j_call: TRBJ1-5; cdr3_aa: CASSPRGGQPQHF
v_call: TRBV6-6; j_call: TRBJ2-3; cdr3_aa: CASSYLGGLTDTQYF
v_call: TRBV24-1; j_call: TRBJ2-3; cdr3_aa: CATSDEGLAGVDTQYF
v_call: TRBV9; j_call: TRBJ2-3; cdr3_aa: CASSVGASGGATDTQYF
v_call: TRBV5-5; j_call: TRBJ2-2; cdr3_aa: CASSFTDTGELFF
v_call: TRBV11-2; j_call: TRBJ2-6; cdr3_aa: CASSTTPGQGGSGANVLTF
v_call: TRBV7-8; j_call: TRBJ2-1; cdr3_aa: CASRAGTGENEQFF
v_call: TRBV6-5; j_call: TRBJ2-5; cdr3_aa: CASSFLPTGLQETQYF
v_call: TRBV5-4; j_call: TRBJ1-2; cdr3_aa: CASSRPEGGHGYTF
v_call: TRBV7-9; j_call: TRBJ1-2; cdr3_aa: CASSSARTVPYGYTF
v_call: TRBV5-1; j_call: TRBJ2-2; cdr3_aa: CASFPVANTGELFF
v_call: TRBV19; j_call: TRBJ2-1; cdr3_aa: CASSRASGSYNEQFF
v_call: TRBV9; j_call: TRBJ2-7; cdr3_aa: CASSVGQAGYEQYF
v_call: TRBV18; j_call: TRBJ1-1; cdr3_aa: CASSSRGFLNTEAFF
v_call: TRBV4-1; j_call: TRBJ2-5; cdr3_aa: CASSQLSGGLETQYF
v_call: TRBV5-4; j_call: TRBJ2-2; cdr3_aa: CASRPGTVNTGELFF
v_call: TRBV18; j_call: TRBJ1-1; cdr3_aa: CASSPRTGNTEAFF
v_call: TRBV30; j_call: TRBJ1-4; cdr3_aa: CAWNSGGGSAEKLFF
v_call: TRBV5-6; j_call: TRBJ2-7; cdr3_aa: CASSLGTGIHEQYF
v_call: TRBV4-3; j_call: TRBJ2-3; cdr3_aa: CASSPLWASGGGTDTQYF